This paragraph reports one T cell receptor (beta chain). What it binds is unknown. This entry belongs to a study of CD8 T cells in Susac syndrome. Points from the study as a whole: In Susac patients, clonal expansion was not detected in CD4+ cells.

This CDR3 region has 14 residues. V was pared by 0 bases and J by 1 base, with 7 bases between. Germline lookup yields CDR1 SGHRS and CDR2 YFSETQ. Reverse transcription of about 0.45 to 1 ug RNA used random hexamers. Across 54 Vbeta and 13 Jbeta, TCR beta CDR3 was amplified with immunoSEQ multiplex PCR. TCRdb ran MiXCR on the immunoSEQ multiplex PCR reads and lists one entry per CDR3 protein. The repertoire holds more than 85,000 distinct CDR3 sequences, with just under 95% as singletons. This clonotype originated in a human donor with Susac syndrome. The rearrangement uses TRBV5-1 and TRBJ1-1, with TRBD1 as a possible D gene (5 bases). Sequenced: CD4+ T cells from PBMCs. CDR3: CASSLAGTNTEAFF. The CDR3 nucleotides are TGCGCCAGCAGCTTGGCCGGGACGAACACTGAAGCTTTCTTT.